One and the same sample provided the 12 T cell receptor beta chains below, sequenced in a study of T-cell reconstitution after alpha-beta-depleted transplantation in children. TCRbeta library construction was performed incorporating unique molecular identifiers. TCRdb reprocessed the PCR reads with MiXCR, giving one entry per CDR3 protein. This table has approximately 650,000 distinct CDR3 sequences, about an eighth appearing once. Sequences were derived from PBMCs, sampled before TCRalphabeta/CD19-depleted stem cell transplant. Receptors originate from a girl aged 2-9 years with congenital amegakaryocytic thrombocytopenia, due to receive a stem cell transplant.

The chain links TRBV5-1 to TRBJ2-1, with D possibly being TRBD2 (6 bases). Germline V gene data show CDR1 as SGHRS and CDR2 as YFSETQ. Trimming stripped 2 bases from V and 8 bases from J, with 8 bases between. The CDR3 contains 12 residues. CDR3 sequence reads: CASSFREYEQFF. CDR3 bases: TGCGCCAGCAGCTTTCGGGAGTATGAGCAGTTCTTC.

The V call is TRBV5-6, the J call TRBJ2-1, with TRBD2 matching over 12 bases. The ends lost 4 bases at V and 7 bases at J; junction bases unmatched: 6. Germline CDR1 SGHDT, CDR2 YYEEEE. The CDR3 spans 15 residues. The CDR3 region has the DNA TGTGCCAGCAGCCATGGACTAGCGGGGCGGAATGAGCAGTTCTTC. Its protein product is CASSHGLAGRNEQFF.

The chain joins TRBV18 to TRBJ2-7; TRBD2 agrees at 8 bases. Germline V CDR1 and CDR2: KGHSH, LQKENI. V trimming: 1 base; J trimming: 6 bases; junction bases outside the gene matches: 5. The CDR3 has 14 amino acids. In DNA form, the CDR3 reads TGTGCCAGCTCACCACTGAGCGGGAGAGGCGAGCAGTACTTC. Residues: CASSPLSGRGEQYF.

There are many counts of this clonotype. One end of the junction is discordant with germline, which a read error may explain. The V call is TRBV3-1, the J call TRBJ2-7; D gene ambiguous. This CDR3 region has 16 residues. Germline V gene lookup returns CDR1 LGHDT and CDR2 YNNKEL (reference sequence). CDR3 coding DNA: TGTGCCAGCACCCAAAATTCATTGGGCATAGACTACGAGCAGTACTTC. Its protein is CASTQNSLGIDYEQYF.

This clonotype was found many times. The chain links TRBV12-3 or TRBV12-4 to TRBJ1-2; D perhaps matches TRBD1 (6 bases). The CDR3 consists of 14 residues. V was clipped by 6 bases and J by 5 bases, with 16 bases between them. The CDR3 protein is CASRKTGTTYGYTF. CDR3 DNA sequence: TGTGCCAGCAGGAAAACCGGGACAACTTATGGCTACACCTTC.

The gene calls are TRBV5-1 and TRBJ1-4, with D unresolved. The CDR3 loop spans 15 amino acids. Germline V lookup: CDR1 SGHRS, CDR2 YFSETQ. V shed 1 base and J shed 10 bases, with 17 bases lying between them. As DNA, the CDR3 is TGCGCCAGCAGCTTGTTACAGAGCTCTTCCGGAAAACTGTTTTTT. Its translation: CASSLLQSSSGKLFF. Complete variable domain (other parts from reference TRBV5-1 and TRBJ1-4): KAGVTQTPRYLIKTRGQQVTLSCSPISGHRSVSWYQQTPGQGLQFLFEYFSETQRNKGNFPGRFSGRQFSNSRSEMNVSTLELGDSALYLCASSLLQSSSGKLFFGSGTQLSVL.

This chain links TRBV5-1 with TRBJ1-1; possibly TRBD1 for D (6 bases). Germline CDR1 and CDR2: SGHRS and YFSETQ. CDR3 length: 15 residues. With 5 bases removed from V and 1 base from J, the gap between germline ends came to 15 bases. The CDR3 region has the DNA TGCGCCAGCAGTGTGACAGGCTCCGGGAACACTGAAGCTTTCTTT. Its protein is CASSVTGSGNTEAFF.

In nucleotides, the CDR3 is TGCAGTGCTAGACCCCAACACAGGGGGGATGAAGCTTTCTTT. This translates into CSARPQHRGDEAFF. This rearrangement joins TRBV20-1 to TRBJ1-1; 8 positions match TRBD1. In germline, CDR1 is DFQATT, CDR2 SNEGSKA (reference sequence). Germline trimming cut 2 bases from V and 7 bases from J; bases unmatched to any gene: 9. The CDR3 is made up of 14 amino acids.

This clonotype was observed many times. The chain joins TRBV7-2 to TRBJ2-2; no clear D gene. CDR3 length equals 14 residues. V gave up 3 bases and J gave up 4 bases, with 9 bases separating them. Germline loops: CDR1 SGHTA, CDR2 FQGNSA. The CDR3 DNA reads as TGTGCCAGCAGCTTTTCCCGTAGCACCGGGGAGCTGTTTTTT. Translation gives CASSFSRSTGELFF.

Many counts were recorded for this clonotype. The chain recombines TRBV20-1 with TRBJ2-7; 7 bases match TRBD1. Unmatched junction bases numbered 19, after V lost 6 bases and J lost 2 bases. Germline V lookup: CDR1 DFQATT, CDR2 SNEGSKA (reference sequence). The CDR3 extends over 17 amino acids. This CDR3 reads CSARGITSRKLTYEQYF. The DNA of the CDR3 is TGCAGTGCCAGGGGGATTACTAGTCGGAAACTAACCTACGAGCAGTACTTC.

This clonotype was found a few times. The chain uses TRBV29-1 and TRBJ2-2; 8 nucleotides line up with TRBD1. Germline V CDR1 and CDR2: SQVTM, ANQGSEA. V lost 4 bases, J lost 1 base, and 5 bases stayed unmatched. This CDR3 is 15 amino acids long. For the CDR3, the DNA is TGCAGCGTTGTTGGGACAGGCGAGAACACCGGGGAGCTGTTTTTT. Translated: CSVVGTGENTGELFF.

This clonotype has just a few counts. This chain joins TRBV20-1 and TRBJ2-1, with 15 positions matching TRBD2. The CDR3 is made up of 16 amino acids. V trimming: 5 bases; J trimming: 6 bases; junction bases outside the gene matches: 8. The germline CDR1 and CDR2 sequences are DFQATT and SNEGSKA (reference sequence). Here the CDR3 reads CSARSGTSGRTNEQFF. The CDR3 DNA follows: TGCAGTGCTCGTTCCGGGACTAGCGGGAGGACCAATGAGCAGTTCTTC.